This T cell receptor (beta chain) was obtained from a study of CD8+CD57+ T cells in acquired aplastic anemia. Study information: About 3 ug was the average amount of DNA from sorted CD4+ and CD8+ cells.

Whole-study findings and limits: Under 35 was the count of CD8+ CDR3 sequences that patients shared with controls.

TCR beta VDJ and CDR3 profiling used genomic DNA as template. TCRdb reprocessed the reads with MiXCR, giving one entry per CDR3 protein. The table shows 200,000 to 250,000 distinct CDR3 sequences, with about 37% occurring only once. CDR1 and CDR2 from the germline V gene are DFQATT and SNEGSKA (reference sequence). The CDR3 consists of 13 residues. Trimming cost V 6 bases and J 8 bases; bases outside gene matches: 9. In the case of this clonotype: Its target is not known.

Input material: sorted CD4+, CD8+, or CD8+CD57+ T cells (not recorded which) from PBMCs. This rearrangement joins TRBV20-1 to TRBJ2-1; 8 bases are shared with TRBD2. The sequence came from a human donor in good health, serving as a control. CDR3 residues: CSAKVPSGYEQFF. CDR3 nucleotides: TGCAGTGCAAAGGTCCCTAGCGGGTATGAGCAGTTCTTC.